This T cell receptor beta chain appears in the sequencing data of a study of cytomegalovirus exposure and HLA in healthy donors (dated by TCRdb to about 2017). Broadly, across the study: An earlier analysis of 587 of the donors reported approximately 260 Gb of sequence data and 117 million unique TCR beta sequences obtained from some 170 million T cells. Using immunosequencing, the study profiled T cell repertoires from roughly 650 subjects and related those repertoires to cytomegalovirus serostatus. In a later genetic analysis, genome-wide SNP genotypes for 398 of the 666 donors were used, and that subset was treated as a discovery cohort. The study aimed to test whether signatures of past pathogen exposure could be identified by cataloging public T cell receptors. Donor age, sex, ethnicity and CMV serostatus were compiled alongside the repertoire data. Among a few hundred genotyped donors of the cohort, an average of approximately 230,000 unique TCR beta nucleotide sequences were sequenced per donor, roughly 20% of them non-productive. An early release that covered about 640 HLA-typed donors contained about 300 gigabases of sequencing data and some 87 million unique TCR sequences. Both class I and class II loci were covered by HLA typing, at four-digit resolution. Among the approximately 400 genotyped donors, 81% belonged to the genetic ancestry cluster associated with self-reported Caucasian donors. Every repertoire in the discovery cohort had been generated on one and the same sequencing platform. A separate validation cohort of about 110 different subjects was used in addition to the roughly 670-subject first cohort. The later analysis used no new phenotypic data to find candidate immune exposures, relying instead on TCR beta sequences and their occurrence across donors. Five DR-DQ haplotypes were treated as single units for association and clustering because of strong linkage in the cohort. The number of donors typed differed by locus, with about 629-640 for A, B, C, DRB1 and DQB1, 522 for DQA1, 600 to 610 for DPA1, and 472 for DPB1. High-throughput TCR immunosequencing, statistical association of individual TCRs with disease status, and machine learning were combined to predict cytomegalovirus infection status. In a later analysis, previously published TCR beta repertoires from 666 donors were re-analyzed and high-resolution HLA genotyping was added so that TCR occurrence patterns could be studied. To decide whether each TCR beta V gene segment behaved as functional or pseudogenic, an earlier analysis of some 600 of the donors relied on high-throughput TCR beta sequencing.

This clone has more than one count but fewer than ten. Its target antigen remains unknown. No much larger clone exists at a distance of one base, and base qualities are not known. The cohort consisted of some 670 healthy bone marrow donors. At the time of sampling, all cohort members were nominally healthy, though unrecorded immune exposures were likely present. The donor was CMV seropositive and was included in the group of 289 seropositive cohort members. Each donor provided a peripheral blood sample, and peripheral blood mononuclear cells were used for TCR beta sequencing. The Qiagen DNeasy Blood Extraction Kit was used to extract genomic DNA from the blood cell samples. Study-wide conclusions, independent of this receptor: In a later analysis, some 18,000 TCR beta sequences were associated with specific HLA alleles at a false discovery rate of 0.05. The only immune exposure information available for the cohort was CMV serostatus. When HLA alleles, especially DR and DQ, strongly co-occurred, attributing TCR associations to individual alleles was difficult. Three of the identified cytomegalovirus-associated TCR beta chains were confirmed in vitro to be specific for cytomegalovirus antigens. According to the authors, the approach could potentially be generalized to other disease states and immunological phenotypes. An association between a missense DCLRE1C variant and V-gene and J-gene trimming of TCR beta chains was found in a later genetic analysis and replicated in an independent cohort. In an earlier analysis of around 600 of the donors, most TCR beta V segments appeared in productive rearrangements about 90% or about 30% of the time, broadly matching IMGT annotations. A later analysis found that HLA-associated TCR beta chains were more clonally expanded and had lower generation probabilities than equally common non-associated chains. Correlated functional status among segregating V segments might be attributable to linkage disequilibrium, but an unknown experimental factor could not be ruled out. A group of highly shared sequence variants was considered likely to be a technical artifact of the sequencing pipeline. The earlier analysis of some 540 of the donors excluded fewer than 20 rarely observed V segments, including chromosome 9 orphons, because counts were too low. Roughly uniform sequencing depth across donors was assumed in presence/absence analyses, although this assumption may not hold. Because HLA typing was missing for some donors at each locus, association tests included only the typed subset. Most CMV-associated TCR beta chains appeared to be HLA-restricted in a later analysis, and the HLA associations seemed to be driven largely by CMV exposure. In a later analysis, several top co-occurrence clusters were reported to appear linked to parvovirus B19, influenza, CMV and Epstein-Barr virus. A total of roughly 160 TCR beta chains were listed by the study as associated with cytomegalovirus. Most TCR sequences were seen in very few donors, while some public TCRs were found in many individuals. The classifier was reported to diagnose cytomegalovirus status with high specificity and sensitivity in both the original and validation cohorts. According to a later genetic analysis, donors in an Asian-associated ancestry cluster had fewer N-insertions in productive TCRs than the roughly 660-donor mean. According to a later analysis, TCR association rates differed among HLA loci, with DRB1 alleles showing the most associated TCRs and HLA-C alleles showing the fewest. A further reported finding was that TCR beta sequences accurately predicted the HLA-A and HLA-B alleles for most subjects in the first cohort. In this cohort, only TCR beta chains were sequenced, and detectable features were limited by the absence of alpha or paired-chain data.

Receptor libraries were prepared by the immunoSEQ multiplex PCR assay. The multiplex PCR relied on a mix of 60 forward primers for TCR Vbeta segments and 13 reverse primers for TCR Jbeta segments. The CDR3 region of rearranged TCR beta genes was amplified from genomic DNA with a multiplex PCR assay. Amplified TCR beta libraries were sequenced as 87-base-pair reads on the Illumina HiSeq System. The paper's processing steps were these. A later analysis counted some 80 million unique TCR beta chains across the 666 repertoires, and 9 million to 14 million of these chains were shared by at least two donors. A nearest-neighbor algorithm error-corrected the raw reads and collapsed the reads into unique sequences, merging closely related sequences to remove PCR and sequencing errors. To assign V, D and J gene segments, CDR3 sequences were aligned to IMGT reference sequences. For a sequence to be retained, at least a six-nucleotide match to both a V gene segment and a J gene segment was required. Rearrangements were called productive when the CDR3 lacked stop codons and stayed in frame with V and J; all others were non-productive. CDR3 was defined by IMGT convention, running from the second conserved V-encoded cysteine to the conserved J-encoded phenylalanine. In an earlier analysis of roughly 580 of the donors, sequences lacking an unambiguous match to a single V gene segment were excluded. An earlier analysis of a few hundred of the donors classified V segments as functional when productive rearrangements were above 56.7% and as segregating when the standard deviation between donors was above 5%. A statistical classification framework was built for diagnosing cytomegalovirus status from the catalog of TCR beta chain sequences. V and J gene assignment, in a later analysis, came from comparing TCR nucleotide sequences with IMGT/GENE-DB human TR gene sequences. The TCRdist pipeline was used in a later analysis to assign CDR3 sequences and most-parsimonious VDJ recombination scenarios. In a later analysis, every TCR beta chain was defined by the combination of its CDR3 amino acid sequence and its V-gene family, and reads without a unique V-gene family were dropped. In a later analysis, 500 to 650 highly shared, low-generation-probability nucleotide sequences were removed to address suspected cross-contamination and a sequencing artifact. A later analysis calculated a clonal expansion index for each public chain from normalized within-repertoire ranks of inferred template counts. In a later analysis, generation probabilities were computed with a VDJ recombination model fitted to out-of-frame rearrangements, and the resulting probabilities were checked against IGoR. In a later analysis, hypergeometric tests were used to score TCR-TCR, TCR-HLA and TCR-CMV co-occurrence, with a repertoire-size bias correction applied to TCR pairs. A later analysis estimated false discovery rates by permuting HLA or CMV assignments 20 times. In a later analysis, co-occurring TCRs were grouped with DBSCAN, and TCRdist sequence similarity was added when clustering was performed within HLA-allele-positive subsets. Repertoires with fewer than 30,000 or more than 120,000 public chains, plus five repertoires with anomalous nucleotide sharing, were excluded from co-occurrence clustering. Imported from immuneACCESS, the table was reduced by TCRdb to in-frame sequences with V and J called. These copies leave out some clones; in studies compared against another copy, an unresolved V gene accounts for under half, and the cause of the remainder is not known. The D gene and trimming were derived from the DNA, and the V and J assignments and clone size from that table. A total of some 100,000 clones appear in this sample, approximately 77% of them only once. Of the sample, approximately 14% falls within the top ten clones.

What was sequenced was PBMCs. This TCR was sampled from a male donor in good health and CMV-seropositive.

CDR3 reads: CASSFQGGTEAFF. The bases are TGTGCCAGCAGCTTCCAAGGGGGCACTGAAGCTTTCTTT. The chain is made from TRBV7-3 and TRBJ1-1; the D region possibly corresponds to TRBD1 (6 bases align). V is shortened by 3 bases, J by 4 bases, and the region joining them spans 9 bases. The CDR3, cysteine through phenylalanine, is 13 amino acids long. Here the CDR3 DNA is all that survives: 39 bases in frame from base 1. In the germline V gene, CDR1 corresponds to SGHTA and CDR2 to FQGTGA.